The 7 T cell receptor beta chains below were found in one sample sequenced in a study of OX40 agonist ivuxolimab in advanced cancers. Libraries were made using the immunoSEQ multiplex PCR assay. Drawn from immuneACCESS, this table holds only the in-frame rearrangements with V and J called that TCRdb kept. Clones are partly lost; checked studies trace under half to an unresolved V gene and leave the rest unexplained. The sample has roughly 53,000 clones on record, about 85% of them singletons. The top ten clones comprise over 2.5% of the sample. The sample was CD4+ or CD8+ T cells sorted from blood, taken in a trial of the OX40 agonist ivuxolimab. All receptors derive from an adult with an advanced solid tumor such as melanoma, head and neck, liver or kidney cancer.

The genes are TRBV19 and TRBJ1-2; D possibly corresponds to TRBD1 (5 bases). Trimming removed 3 bases from V and 4 bases from J, with 12 bases in between. In germline, CDR1 is LNHDA, CDR2 SQIVND (reference sequence). The CDR3 has 14 amino acids. CDR3 in DNA: TGTGCCAGTAGTATGACCAGGGAAGCCTATGGCTACACCTTC. Residues: CASSMTREAYGYTF.

As concerns this clone: Other DNA sequences in the sample encode the same CDR3. V and J are TRBV11-3 and TRBJ2-5; no reliable D call. With 0 bases removed from V and 4 bases from J, the gap between germline ends came to 9 bases. The CDR3 has 14 residues. CDR1 and CDR2 from the germline V gene are SGHNT and YENEEA. The CDR3 spells CASSLDAERETQYF. The CDR3 coding sequence is TGTGCCAGCAGCTTAGATGCGGAGCGAGAGACCCAGTACTTC.

The chain joins TRBV1 to TRBJ2-7; TRBD2, the table's D call, lacks a check against the DNA. TRBV1 is deemed a pseudogene. This CDR3 contains 14 residues. The CDR3 DNA is TGCACCAGCAGCCGACTAGCGGCAAGCGACGAGCAGTACTTC. This translates into CTSSRLAASDEQYF.

The chain recombines TRBV7-2 with TRBJ2-3, with TRBD2 as a possible D gene (6 bases). This CDR3 is built from 15 residues. Germline values: CDR1 SGHTA, CDR2 FQGNSA. Trimming removed 5 bases at V and 6 bases at J, with 18 bases between. The DNA of the CDR3 is TGTGCCAGCAGCGCTCAGACCGGGAGTGGGGATACGCAGTATTTT. Its protein is CASSAQTGSGDTQYF.

The chain recombines TRBV5-6 with TRBJ2-2, with 8 bases that match TRBD2. V shed 2 bases and J 1 base; nucleotides not matched to a gene: 4. Germline V CDR1 and CDR2: SGHDT, YYEEEE. This CDR3 is built from 16 residues. The CDR3 DNA sequence: TGTGCCAGCAGCTTACGTGCGGGAGGGAACACCGGGGAGCTGTTTTTT. Protein sequence: CASSLRAGGNTGELFF.

CDR3 nucleotide sequence: TGTGCCAGCAGCCCCCGGACTAGCGATACCTACAATGAGCAGTTCTTC. Protein product: CASSPRTSDTYNEQFF. The V call is TRBV7-9, the J call TRBJ2-1; 9 bases line up with TRBD2. The trim removed 5 bases at V and 2 bases at J, leaving 7 bases unmatched. The CDR3 is 16 amino acids. Germline V CDR1 and CDR2: SEHNR, FQNEAQ (reference sequence).

The rearrangement links TRBV11-3 to TRBJ2-7; a weak D match, TRBD1 (6 bases). The CDR3 consists of 13 residues. Trimming left V 5 bases short and J 5 bases short, with 13 bases between. The germline gives CDR1 SGHNT, CDR2 YENEEA. CDR3 residues: CASSKQGGDEQYF. The CDR3 DNA follows: TGTGCCAGCAGCAAACAGGGTGGAGACGAGCAGTACTTC.